This T cell receptor beta chain was retrieved from a study of human T cells and chemical hapten exposure. Across the study: Slight differences in pooled library volume were the main source of varying TCR yields across samples. The study, taken as a whole, reports: DPC sensitization left the count of TCRs above 1 in 1000 unchanged.

Noted time point: patch test 2, 6 weeks after DPC sensitization. Treatment here: therapeutic diphenylcyclopropenone sensitization with weekly scalp DPC. This clonotype was seen many times. Its antigen is not known. The CDR3 contains 15 residues. The germline V gene encodes CDR1 MDHEN and CDR2 SYDVKM. Trimming took off 4 bases at V and 0 bases at J, with 13 bases between the two ends. Methods used by the authors: Sample-level TCR yields exhibited a median of about 91,000, with a range of about 23,224 to 700,000. TCRdb called the RACE reads again in MiXCR, with one record for every CDR3 protein. TCRdb's processing, not the study's, gives the V and J calls here. In the table there are roughly 84,000 distinct CDR3 sequences, about 10% of which are singletons.

Material: whole blood, obtained in connection with sensitization to the hapten diphenylcyclopropenone (DPC). This clonotype was sampled from a woman between 50 and 59 years old with alopecia areata. Some clones in this sample may be carry-over from other donors' samples. V usage is TRBV28 and J usage is TRBJ2-7; D remains ambiguous. CDR3 region: CASSSETRSSYEQYF. For the CDR3, the DNA is TGTGCCAGCAGTTCTGAGACAAGGAGCTCCTACGAGCAGTACTTC. The full variable domain, with the rest looked up from reference TRBV28 and TRBJ2-7, is DVKVTQSSRYLVKRTGEKVFLECVQDMDHENMFWYRQDPGLGLRLIYFSYDVKMKEKGDIPEGYSVSREKKERFSLILESASTNQTSMYLCASSSETRSSYEQYFGPGTRLTVT.